Shown below are 24 T cell receptor beta chains from a single sample sequenced in a study of CXCR3-negative and CXCR3-positive naive CD8 T cells (dated by TCRdb to between 2019 and 2020). Findings and caveats that apply to the study as a whole: TRB CDR3s from CXCR3-positive naive cells showed higher hydrophobicity (lower Kidera factor 4), lower energy, and higher strength and volume indices than CXCR3-negative naive cells.

What these receptors recognize is not known. Sequencing was performed on a NextSeq 550. The Human TCR Profiling Kit (MiLaboratory) was used to make UMI-labeled 5' RACE TRB cDNA libraries. Each entry corresponds to one CDR3 protein sequence from reads that TCRdb reprocessed, and DNA is not given. The record for this sample contains 84,000 or so distinct CDR3 sequences. The ten largest clones add up to approximately 0.5% of the sample. Sequenced input: naive CXCR3+ CD8+ T cells from blood. The cell subset or site tag for this specimen amounts to: CD45RO-CCR7+CD27+CD95- naive CD8+ T cells expressing CXCR3 (TNR3+). The receptors derive from a human donor in good health. Some clones in this sample may be carry-over from other donors' samples.

CDR3 loop: CASSLVLYVGESQNNEQFF. V gene TRBV7-2 combines with J gene TRBJ2-1; TCRdb selects TRBD1, and the lack of DNA leaves this call unchecked. Germline values: CDR1 SGHTA, CDR2 FQGNSA. The CDR3 runs 19 residues.

The V call is TRBV15, the J call TRBJ2-3; there is no DNA to check the TCRdb D call of TRBD2. Germline-derived CDR1 and CDR2 are LNHNV and YYDKDF (reference sequence). The CDR3 runs to 16 residues. The CDR3 spells CATSREGLAGADTQYF.

This sequence joins TRBV7-2 and TRBJ2-5. Looked up from germline, CDR1 is SGHTA and CDR2 is FQGNSA. The CDR3 is 16 residues long. CDR3 in amino acids: CASSLAWTSWQETQYF. The full variable domain, with the rest looked up from reference TRBV7-2 and TRBJ2-5, is GAGVSQSPSNKVTEKGKDVELRCDPISGHTALYWYRQSLGQGLEFLIYFQGNSAPDKSGLPSDRFSAERTGGSVSTLTIQRTQQEDSAVYLCASSLAWTSWQETQYFGPGTRLLVL.

This clonotype ranks as medium-sized in terms of frequency. V is TRBV15 and J is TRBJ1-3; TCRdb names TRBD1, which stays unverified in the absence of DNA. From germline, CDR1 is LNHNV and CDR2 YYDKDF (reference sequence). CDR3 size: 15 residues. The chain's CDR3 is CATSRDLGAGNTIYF.

V is TRBV7-8 and J is TRBJ2-7; checking the TCRdb D call of TRBD1 is not possible without DNA. This CDR3 is built from 15 residues. Germline V gene sequence: CDR1 SGHVS, CDR2 FQNEAQ. The CDR3 here is CASSSSATGFNEQYF. Full variable domain (outside the CDR3, taken from reference TRBV7-8 and TRBJ2-7): GAGVSQSPRYKVAKRGQDVALRCDPISGHVSLFWYQQALGQGPEFLTYFQNEAQLDKSGLPSDRFFAERPEGSVSTLKIQRTQQEDSAVYLCASSSSATGFNEQYFGPGTRLTVT.

The V call is TRBV6-5, the J call TRBJ2-2; the D call from TCRdb, TRBD2, cannot be confirmed without DNA. In germline, CDR1 is MNHEY, CDR2 SVGAGI. This CDR3 contains 15 residues. The chain's CDR3 is CASSYRAYNTGELFF.

The chain combines TRBV29-1 with TRBJ2-2; the TCRdb D gene call, TRBD1, has no DNA to confirm it. Germline V lookup: CDR1 SQVTM, CDR2 ANQGSEA. The CDR3 has 16 residues. CDR3 protein: CSVEEPGRANTGELFF.

The gene calls are TRBV29-1 and TRBJ2-1; checking the TCRdb D call of TRBD1 is not possible without DNA. From germline, CDR1 is SQVTM and CDR2 ANQGSEA. CDR3 length: 15 amino acids. The CDR3 loop is CSATVTVVPGNEQFF.

The rearrangement links TRBV29-1 to TRBJ2-1; without DNA, the TCRdb call of TRBD1 cannot be checked. This CDR3 region has 12 residues. The V gene's germline CDR1 is SQVTM and CDR2 ANQGSEA. This CDR3 is CSVPFQGHEQFF.

This chain connects TRBV29-1 to TRBJ2-7; absent DNA, TCRdb's TRBD1 call cannot be checked. CDR1 is SQVTM, CDR2 ANQGSEA, per germline. This CDR3 has 12 residues. CDR3: CSVATGGYEQYF.

The chain carries TRBV12-3 or TRBV12-4 and TRBJ2-7; TCRdb returns TRBD2, unconfirmable since there is no DNA. The CDR3 has 16 residues. The CDR3 loop reads CASSLGGVGSFYEQYF.

This chain connects TRBV20-1 to TRBJ2-1; TCRdb reports TRBD2, a call that lacks DNA to check it against. The CDR3 loop spans 16 amino acids. Germline-derived CDR1 and CDR2 are DFQATT and SNEGSKA (reference sequence). The CDR3 here is CSARDQSGAAWDEQFF.

The rearrangement links TRBV14 to TRBJ2-5; checking the TCRdb D call of TRBD2 is not possible without DNA. This CDR3 spans 17 amino acids. In germline, CDR1 is SGHDN, CDR2 FVKESK. CDR3 amino acids: CASSPSQGIAHQETQYF.

This chain uses TRBV5-1 with TRBJ2-2. The CDR3 is made up of 15 amino acids. The germline CDR1 and CDR2 sequences are SGHRS and YFSETQ. CDR3 sequence: CASSLDRPDTGELFF.

The chain uses TRBV6-5 and TRBJ2-5; TCRdb picks TRBD2, but there is no DNA to check that call. The V gene's germline CDR1 is MNHEY and CDR2 SVGAGI. This CDR3 is 13 amino acids long. The CDR3 loop is CASSYSASGSQYF.

The chain employs TRBV5-1 and TRBJ1-4; TCRdb returns TRBD1, unconfirmable since there is no DNA. The length of the CDR3 is 17 residues. Germline V lookup: CDR1 SGHRS, CDR2 YFSETQ. CDR3 sequence: CASSSIGTGGANEKLFF.

The chain joins TRBV29-1 to TRBJ1-1. Germline values: CDR1 SQVTM, CDR2 ANQGSEA. This CDR3 is built from 13 residues. CDR3 loop: CSVDGNRRTEAFF.

The J gene is TRBJ2-7, the V gene TRBV10-2; TCRdb proposes TRBD2, but this gene call is untestable without DNA. The CDR3 spans 14 residues. Looked up from germline, CDR1 is WSHSY and CDR2 is SAAADI. The CDR3 loop is CASSGEGPSYEQYF.

The chain links TRBV7-9 to TRBJ2-7. The CDR3 runs 17 residues. Germline V lookup: CDR1 SEHNR, CDR2 FQNEAQ (reference sequence). The CDR3 loop is CASSRNSWTESSYEQYF.

The chain has TRBV28 and TRBJ2-7; lacking DNA, the TRBD2 call made by TCRdb goes unchecked. The CDR3 has 15 amino acids. Germline CDR1 is MDHEN and CDR2 is SYDVKM. CDR3 in amino acids: CASNDPGLAFNEQYF.

This chain links TRBV13 with TRBJ2-1; the TCRdb D gene call, TRBD2, has no DNA to confirm it. Germline V lookup: CDR1 PRHDT, CDR2 FYEKMQ (reference sequence). This CDR3 spans 17 amino acids. The CDR3 region is CASSYHRLAERDNEQFF.

The chain has TRBV19 and TRBJ2-1; the TRBD1 assignment by TCRdb is unverifiable without DNA. Germline CDR1 reads LNHDA; CDR2 reads SQIVND (reference sequence). CDR3 length equals 14 residues. The CDR3 loop is CASTPGTRYNEQFF.

The chain has TRBV24-1 and TRBJ1-1. CDR3 length equals 13 residues. CDR1 is KGHDR, CDR2 SFDVKD, per germline. CDR3 residues: CATSAGLNTEAFF.

The V and J genes are TRBV29-1 and TRBJ1-1. CDR1 is SQVTM and CDR2 is ANQGSEA in the germline V gene. The CDR3 spans 12 residues. CDR3 residues: CSVGFSGTEAFF.